This T cell receptor beta chain emerged from a study of CD8 T cells in ankylosing spondylitis. General observations from the study: Disease-linked clones reportedly concentrated significantly in matched ankylosing spondylitis synovial fluid. Within peripheral blood, clones linked to disease were CD8+ and relatively rare. What appeared characteristic of ankylosing spondylitis blood was a TCR beta motif of eight highly homologous variants.

TCRdb itself ran the 5' RACE reads through MiXCR, one entry per CDR3 protein. The repertoire has about 230,000 distinct CDR3 sequences, approximately 8% of them found once; the top ten carry approximately 4.8%. Germline-derived CDR1 and CDR2 are SGHRS and YFSETQ. The CDR3 contains 14 residues. Trimming removed 4 bases from V and 0 bases from J, with 10 bases in between. This clonotype was seen at least ten times. Its specificity is not known. The receptor was derived from a female donor with ankylosing spondylitis or in good health (not recorded which). The chain uses TRBV5-1 and TRBJ1-2, with D hard to call. The sequenced sample was blood, either unsorted or a sorted T cell fraction (not recorded which). The CDR3 nucleotides are TGCGCCAGCAGCCCTCCAAGAGCTAACTATGGCTACACCTTC. It yields the protein CASSPPRANYGYTF.